This passage covers 20 T cell receptor beta chains from one sample sequenced in a study of control samples from healthy donors and cancer patients. The assay was immunoSEQ multiplex PCR, and TCRdb's table has in-frame clones only and misses some. The repertoire includes about 150,000 clones, 80% to 90% of them detected once, and more than 1.5% sits in the top ten. The sequenced material came from blood. These receptor sequences come from a man between 18 and 35 years old in good health.

The chain recombines TRBV15 with TRBJ2-3; maybe TRBD2 (5 bases). CDR3 length equals 13 residues. Trimming took 5 bases from V and 2 from J, leaving 8 bases between them. Germline loops: CDR1 LNHNV, CDR2 YYDKDF (reference sequence). CDR3 sequence: CATSGLYTDTQYF. Here the CDR3 DNA reads TGTGCCACCAGCGGACTTTACACAGATACGCAGTATTTT.

This clone was observed a few times. The chain couples TRBV7-8 to TRBJ1-5; possible D gene TRBD1, 6 bases. The CDR3 has 14 residues. Germline CDR1 is SGHVS and CDR2 is FQNEAQ. Trimming cost V 3 bases and J 3 bases, with 9 bases left between them. CDR3 bases: TGTGCCAGCAGCTTCGGGGGCCCCAATCAGCCCCAGCATTTT. Protein: CASSFGGPNQPQHF.

CDR3 residues: CASSEKQGGEETQYF. In DNA form, the CDR3 reads TGTGCCAGCAGTGAAAAACAGGGGGGGGAAGAGACCCAGTACTTC. The chain employs TRBV25-1 and TRBJ2-5, with TRBD1 as a possible D gene (8 bases). This CDR3 comprises 15 residues. V gave up 2 bases and J gave up 3 bases, with 13 bases separating them. From germline, CDR1 is MGHDK and CDR2 SYGVNS.

The chain couples TRBV6-4 to TRBJ2-1; D call uncertain. The CDR3 runs 11 residues. CDR1 is MRHNA, CDR2 SNTAGT, per germline. V lost 3 bases and J lost 10, with 7 bases in between. CDR3 coding DNA: TGTGCCAGCAGTGAGGAGTTGGAGCAGTTCTTC. It encodes CASSEELEQFF.

The rearrangement joins TRBV4-1 to TRBJ1-2, with TRBD1 as a possible D gene (5 bases). From germline, CDR1 is MGHRA and CDR2 YSYEKL. This CDR3 has 15 amino acids. V lost 0 bases to trimming and J lost 2 bases, with 10 bases between them. The CDR3 nucleotides read TGCGCCAGCAGCCAAGATCGACGGACAAACTATGGCTACACCTTC. It codes for CASSQDRRTNYGYTF.

This clone was counted at least ten times. V and J are TRBV9 and TRBJ2-3; no clear D. CDR3 length equals 14 residues. V lost 0 bases and J 4 bases, leaving 9 bases between the germline ends. The V gene's germline CDR1 is SGDLS and CDR2 YYNGEE. CDR3 nucleotide sequence: TGTGCCAGCAGCGTAGATACGTTCTCAGATACGCAGTATTTT. Residues: CASSVDTFSDTQYF. The whole variable domain, filled in from reference TRBV9 and TRBJ2-3, reads DSGVTQTPKHLITATGQRVTLRCSPRSGDLSVYWYQQSLDQGLQFLIQYYNGEERAKGNILERFSAQQFPDLHSELNLSSLELGDSALYFCASSVDTFSDTQYFGPGTRLTVL.

The chain employs TRBV19 and TRBJ1-2; 7 bases are a match to TRBD1. Looked up from germline, CDR1 is LNHDA and CDR2 is SQIVND (reference sequence). The CDR3 runs 15 residues. V shed 5 bases and J 4 bases; nucleotides not matched to a gene: 10. The CDR3 reads CASSPGRGQSYGYTF. In nucleotides, the CDR3 is TGTGCCAGTAGTCCGGGAAGGGGACAGAGCTATGGCTACACCTTC.

V and J are TRBV7-2 and TRBJ2-6; no clear D. Germline V CDR1 and CDR2: SGHTA, FQGNSA. The length of the CDR3 is 16 residues. V lost 5 bases and J lost 4, with 15 bases in between. CDR3 DNA sequence: TGTGCCAGCAGCCCGAATAGCTTCTTCGGGGCCAACGTCCTGACTTTC. Translating gives CASSPNSFFGANVLTF.

This clone was picked up one time. The V and J genes are TRBV28 and TRBJ2-5; 7 bases fit TRBD1. The V gene's germline CDR1 is MDHEN and CDR2 SYDVKM. V lost 2 bases, J lost 1 base, and 7 bases stayed unmatched. CDR3 size: 16 residues. This CDR3 reads CASSLTSGTAQETQYF. For the CDR3, the DNA is TGTGCCAGCAGTTTAACTTCCGGGACAGCCCAAGAGACCCAGTACTTC. The whole variable domain, remainder taken from reference TRBV28 and TRBJ2-5, is DVKVTQSSRYLVKRTGEKVFLECVQDMDHENMFWYRQDPGLGLRLIYFSYDVKMKEKGDIPEGYSVSREKKERFSLILESASTNQTSMYLCASSLTSGTAQETQYFGPGTRLLVL.

The table lists this clone with a count of one. This chain joins TRBV27 and TRBJ2-5; D is ambiguous. Trimming removed 0 bases from V and 8 bases from J, with 4 bases in between. The CDR3 consists of 11 residues. Germline-derived CDR1 and CDR2 are MNHEY and SMNVEV (reference sequence). The CDR3 here is CASSLSGTQYF. In nucleotides, the CDR3 is TGTGCCAGCAGTTTATCGGGAACCCAGTACTTC.

The J gene is TRBJ1-3, the V gene TRBV9, with D uncertain. With 0 bases removed from V and 4 bases from J, the gap between germline ends came to 8 bases. CDR1 is SGDLS and CDR2 is YYNGEE in the germline V gene. The CDR3 totals 14 residues. CDR3 residues: CASSVGDEGNTIYF. The CDR3 DNA sequence: TGTGCCAGCAGCGTAGGGGATGAAGGAAACACCATATATTTT. The whole variable domain, remainder taken from reference TRBV9 and TRBJ1-3, is DSGVTQTPKHLITATGQRVTLRCSPRSGDLSVYWYQQSLDQGLQFLIQYYNGEERAKGNILERFSAQQFPDLHSELNLSSLELGDSALYFCASSVGDEGNTIYFGEGSWLTVV.

This chain joins TRBV2 and TRBJ2-3; 14 nucleotides match TRBD2. V lost 6 bases to trimming and J lost 6 bases; unmatched junction nucleotides: 8. The CDR3 is 16 residues long. Germline-derived CDR1 and CDR2 are SNHLY and FYNNEI. The CDR3 protein is CASRKGTSGGWDTQYF. The CDR3 DNA sequence: TGTGCCAGCAGGAAGGGGACTAGCGGGGGCTGGGATACGCAGTATTTT.

The CDR3 here is CASSPWTSGGTGELFF. DNA of the CDR3: TGTGCCAGCAGCCCCTGGACTAGCGGGGGGACCGGGGAGCTGTTTTTT. The chain uses TRBV9 and TRBJ2-2, with 14 bases matching TRBD2. This CDR3 has 16 amino acids. V shed 4 bases and J 5 bases; nucleotides not matched to a gene: 4. The V gene's germline CDR1 is SGDLS and CDR2 YYNGEE.

This clone was seen just once. The rearrangement links TRBV6-5 to TRBJ1-2; 7 bases match TRBD1. The CDR3 covers 12 residues. Germline V gene lookup returns CDR1 MNHEY and CDR2 SVGAGI. V shed 8 bases, J shed 3 bases, and the junction held 3 bases outside the gene matches. As DNA, the CDR3 is TGTGCCAGCCTAGGGGGCGACTATGGCTACACCTTC. This gives the protein CASLGGDYGYTF.

This clone was picked up a small number of times. The chain has TRBV4-1 and TRBJ2-7, with D perhaps matching TRBD1 or TRBD2 (5 bases each). Germline V gene sequence: CDR1 MGHRA, CDR2 YSYEKL. V was trimmed by 3 bases and J by 1 base, leaving 10 bases between them. CDR3 length: 14 residues. CDR3 DNA sequence: TGCGCCAGCAGCCACGGGACCAGTTCCTACGAGCAGTACTTC. Translated, it gives CASSHGTSSYEQYF.

The chain is built from TRBV7-2 and TRBJ2-3; 10 bases are a match to TRBD2. There are 16 residues in the CDR3. Trimming took 2 bases from V and 8 from J; bases not matched to a gene: 10. Germline CDR1 is SGHTA and CDR2 is FQGNSA. Here the CDR3 DNA reads TGTGCCAGCAGCTTAAGGAGAGCGGGGGGGTCCCTTACGCAGTATTTT. This encodes CASSLRRAGGSLTQYF.

In this sample, this clone turned up a few times. At one end the junction does not follow the germline gene, possibly because of a read error. The chain employs TRBV5-1 and TRBJ2-7; D tentatively fits TRBD1 or TRBD2 (5 bases each). This CDR3 has 9 amino acids. Germline lookup yields CDR1 SGHRS and CDR2 YFSETQ. The CDR3 DNA follows: TGCGCCAGCAGCTGGGGGTCTCCCTTC. Translating gives CASSWGSPF. Complete variable domain (other parts from reference TRBV5-1 and TRBJ2-7): KAGVTQTPRYLIKTRGQQVTLSCSPISGHRSVSWYQQTPGQGLQFLFEYFSETQRNKGNFPGRFSGRQFSNSRSEMNVSTLELGDSALYLCASSWGSPFGPGTRLTVT.

The chain links TRBV11-2 to TRBJ2-1; the D gene could be TRBD1 or TRBD2 (6 bases each). Germline CDR1 and CDR2: SGHAT and FQNNGV. The CDR3 has 12 amino acids. V gave up 3 bases and J gave up 12 bases, with 12 bases separating them. The CDR3 DNA reads TGTGCCAGCAGCTTTGGAGGGGGATTGCAGTTCTTC. Encoded protein: CASSFGGGLQFF.

The chain joins TRBV28 to TRBJ1-2; D gene unclear. CDR1 and CDR2 (germline): MDHEN, SYDVKM. V shed 2 bases and J shed 6 bases, with 7 bases lying between them. The CDR3 contains 12 residues. The DNA for the CDR3 is TGTGCCAGCAGTTTAGGTGGGCATGGCTACACCTTC. This sequence encodes CASSLGGHGYTF.

This chain connects TRBV29-1 to TRBJ1-1, with TRBD1 matching over 11 bases. J gave up 10 bases and V 5 bases, and 15 bases lay outside the gene matches. CDR3 length: 15 residues. Per germline, CDR1 SQVTM and CDR2 ANQGSEA. Written as DNA, the CDR3 is TGCAGCGTTCCCTGGAGGAGGGACAGGGGGAAAGGAGCTTTCTTT. Its translation: CSVPWRRDRGKGAFF. The full variable domain, in which reference TRBV29-1 and TRBJ1-1 provide the parts outside the CDR3, is SAVISQKPSRDICQRGTSLTIQCQVDSQVTMMFWYRQQPGQSLTLIATANQGSEATYESGFVIDKFPISRPNLTFSTLTVSNMSPEDSSIYLCSVPWRRDRGKGAFFGQGTRLTVV.